Below, one TCR beta chain is given with its context. The data belong to a study of blood T cells in healthy people across ages. The second PCR ran about 6 to 11 cycles with a sample-barcoded 5' primer and J-beta primers. TCRdb fed the 5' RACE reads into MiXCR, producing one record per CDR3 protein. The sample holds approximately 850,000 distinct CDR3 sequences; nearly 60% are singletons and the top ten take roughly 22%. The sequenced material came from blood. This TCR was recovered from a man between 25 and 39 years old in good health.

CDR3 nucleotide sequence: TGCAGTGCTAGAGGAAGGCAAGCCAAAGAGAGCTCCTACGAGCAGTACTTC. Translation: CSARGRQAKESSYEQYF. The rearrangement uses TRBV20-1 and TRBJ2-5, with D unclear. The DNA end favors TRBJ2-7, so the J call may be wrong. Germline assignment: CDR1 DFQATT and CDR2 SNEGSKA (reference sequence). This CDR3 is 17 amino acids long.